A single sample is the source of the 17 T cell receptor beta chains below, sequenced in a study of OX40 agonist ivuxolimab in advanced cancers. Profiled with immunoSEQ multiplex PCR; TCRdb holds only in-frame clones, not every one. Of about 59,000 clones in the sample, 70% to 90% were seen once. Here the sequenced sample was CD4+ or CD8+ T cells sorted from blood, taken in a trial of the OX40 agonist ivuxolimab. These receptors originate from an adult with an advanced solid tumor such as melanoma, head and neck, liver or kidney cancer.

This clone was detected a few times. The chain combines TRBV27 with TRBJ2-1, with D unresolved. The CDR3 is 13 amino acids. V lost 8 bases and J 4 bases, leaving 12 bases between the germline ends. Germline CDR1 MNHEY, CDR2 SMNVEV (reference sequence). Here the CDR3 reads CASRRSLYNEQFF. In nucleotides, the CDR3 is TGTGCCAGCCGGCGGTCCTTGTACAATGAGCAGTTCTTC.

This rearrangement joins TRBV7-9 to TRBJ2-5, with 12 bases fitting TRBD1. The CDR3 is 14 residues long. The V gene end was trimmed by 4 bases and the J gene end by 4 bases; junction bases not matched to a gene: 1. Germline V gene sequence: CDR1 SEHNR, CDR2 FQNEAQ (reference sequence). The CDR3 loop is CASSWDRGRETQYF. CDR3 coding DNA: TGTGCCAGCAGCTGGGACAGGGGGCGAGAGACCCAGTACTTC.

The chain recombines TRBV19 with TRBJ1-6; no firm D call. Germline values: CDR1 LNHDA, CDR2 SQIVND (reference sequence). V was cut by 0 bases and J by 11 bases, with 14 bases left in between. CDR3 length: 15 amino acids. Here the CDR3 reads CASSIDQRRGTPLHF. The CDR3 region has the DNA TGTGCCAGTAGTATAGATCAGCGGCGTGGGACACCCCTCCACTTT.

This chain joins TRBV7-3 and TRBJ2-2; 8 nucleotides line up with TRBD1. This CDR3 comprises 15 residues. With 3 bases clipped from V and 0 bases from J, the junction kept 0 bases outside the gene matches. The V gene's germline CDR1 is SGHTA and CDR2 FQGTGA. The CDR3 nucleotides are TGTGCCAGCAGCTTGGACAGGGCGAACACCGGGGAGCTGTTTTTT. This gives the protein CASSLDRANTGELFF. Full variable domain (missing parts from reference TRBV7-3 and TRBJ2-2): GAGVSQTPSNKVTEKGKYVELRCDPISGHTALYWYRQSLGQGPEFLIYFQGTGAADDSGLPNDRFFAVRPEGSVSTLKIQRTERGDSAVYLCASSLDRANTGELFFGEGSRLTVL.

The V gene is TRBV11-2, the J gene TRBJ2-7; tentatively, D is TRBD2 (5 bases). The CDR3 is made up of 14 amino acids. The ends were cut back, 2 bases at V and 0 bases at J, with 8 bases in the middle. Germline lookup yields CDR1 SGHAT and CDR2 FQNNGV. The CDR3 reads CASSLTSGSYEQYF. CDR3 DNA sequence: TGTGCCAGCAGCTTAACCAGCGGCTCCTACGAGCAGTACTTC.

The chain uses TRBV28 and TRBJ2-7; 15 nucleotides match TRBD2. The CDR3 loop spans 14 amino acids. Germline CDR1 reads MDHEN; CDR2 reads SYDVKM. J gave up 6 bases and V 5 bases, and 2 bases lay outside the gene matches. The CDR3 DNA follows: TGTGCCAGCAGTCGGACTAGCGGGAGGGGCGAGCAGTACTTC. Translation gives CASSRTSGRGEQYF. The complete variable domain, with remaining parts taken from reference TRBV28 and TRBJ2-7, reads DVKVTQSSRYLVKRTGEKVFLECVQDMDHENMFWYRQDPGLGLRLIYFSYDVKMKEKGDIPEGYSVSREKKERFSLILESASTNQTSMYLCASSRTSGRGEQYFGPGTRLTVT.

The chain recombines TRBV14 with TRBJ2-3; unclear D gene. The CDR3 is made up of 16 amino acids. Germline lookup yields CDR1 SGHDN and CDR2 FVKESK. Trimming cost V 0 bases and J 3 bases, with 13 bases left between them. The CDR3 sequence is CASSQDPGIGTDTQYF. In nucleotides, the CDR3 is TGTGCCAGCAGCCAAGATCCGGGTATAGGAACAGATACGCAGTATTTT.

The chain has TRBV30 and TRBJ2-7, with 7 nucleotides matching TRBD1. This CDR3 region has 14 residues. V gave up 2 bases and J gave up 1 base; unmatched junction bases: 5. The germline V gene has CDR1 GTSNPN and CDR2 SVGIG (reference sequence). The DNA for the CDR3 is TGTGCCTGGAGTACGGGCAGGGGGTCCTACGAGCAGTACTTC. This codes for CAWSTGRGSYEQYF.

The gene calls are TRBV27 and TRBJ2-7; tentative D call: TRBD2 (6 bases). V was cut by 8 bases and J by 2 bases, with 13 bases left in between. Germline lookup yields CDR1 MNHEY and CDR2 SMNVEV (reference sequence). The CDR3 has 13 amino acids. CDR3 sequence reads: CASAPSVTYEQYF. CDR3 in DNA: TGTGCCAGCGCTCCTAGCGTAACCTACGAGCAGTACTTC.

V and J are TRBV30 and TRBJ2-5; 10 bases line up with TRBD2. The V gene end was trimmed by 7 bases and the J gene end by 0 bases; junction bases not matched to a gene: 5. Germline CDR1 and CDR2: GTSNPN and SVGIG (reference sequence). The CDR3 runs to 14 residues. CDR3 coding DNA: TGTGCCTCTAGACTAGCGGGCCACCAAGAGACCCAGTACTTC. The encoded protein is CASRLAGHQETQYF. The whole variable domain, remainder taken from reference TRBV30 and TRBJ2-5, is SQTIHQWPATLVQPVGSPLSLECTVEGTSNPNLYWYRQAAGRGLQLLFYSVGIGQISSEVPQNLSASRPQDRQFILSSKKLLLSDSGFYLCASRLAGHQETQYFGPGTRLLVL.

The chain couples TRBV15 to TRBJ1-5; D perhaps matches TRBD1 (6 bases). Germline CDR1 is LNHNV and CDR2 is YYDKDF (reference sequence). This CDR3 is built from 15 residues. Trimming removed 1 base at V and 2 bases at J, with 9 bases between. CDR3 sequence: CATSRGGQRNQPQHF. The CDR3 DNA sequence: TGTGCCACCAGCAGAGGAGGACAGCGCAATCAGCCCCAGCATTTT. Filled out from reference TRBV15 and TRBJ1-5, the complete variable domain reads DAMVIQNPRYQVTQFGKPVTLSCSQTLNHNVMYWYQQKSSQAPKLLFHYYDKDFNNEADTPDNFQSRRPNTSFCFLDIRSPGLGDTAMYLCATSRGGQRNQPQHFGDGTRLSIL.

This sequence joins TRBV7-2 and TRBJ2-4, with unresolved D. Germline V lookup: CDR1 SGHTA, CDR2 FQGNSA. This CDR3 is built from 13 residues. Trimming removed 7 bases from V and 0 bases from J, with 7 bases in between. CDR3 protein: CASTGLAKNIQYF. The CDR3 coding sequence is TGTGCCAGCACTGGTCTAGCCAAAAACATTCAGTACTTC.

This clone was detected once. This chain connects TRBV6-5 to TRBJ2-7; D possibly uses TRBD1 or TRBD2 (5 bases each). V lost 0 bases, J lost 3 bases, and 12 bases lay in between. CDR1 is MNHEY and CDR2 is SVGAGI in the germline V gene. The CDR3 extends over 15 amino acids. The DNA for the CDR3 is TGTGCCAGCAGTTACTCCTCCAGAGGGGACTACGAGCAGTACTTC. Protein: CASSYSSRGDYEQYF.

This clone turned up a few times. This chain uses TRBV9 with TRBJ2-7; 7 bases agree with TRBD2. Germline CDR1 reads SGDLS; CDR2 reads YYNGEE. This CDR3 region has 15 residues. V lost 4 bases and J lost 6; bases outside the gene matches: 13. CDR3 sequence (DNA): TGTGCCAGCAGCCCCCATGCGGGGAGGGTTACCGAGCAGTACTTC. Protein sequence: CASSPHAGRVTEQYF.

The J gene is TRBJ2-7, the V gene TRBV4-2; TRBD1 agrees at 9 bases. The CDR3 consists of 14 residues. CDR1 and CDR2 (germline): LGHNA, YNFKEQ. Trimming took 1 base from V and 4 from J; bases not matched to a gene: 2. In nucleotides, the CDR3 is TGTGCCAGCAGCCAAGGGGACAGGGAATACGAGCAGTACTTC. Translated, it gives CASSQGDREYEQYF.

This chain links TRBV9 with TRBJ2-7, with a weak D call TRBD2 (5 bases). The germline gives CDR1 SGDLS, CDR2 YYNGEE. This CDR3 region has 14 residues. V dropped 0 bases and J dropped 6 bases, with 13 bases sitting between them. The CDR3, as DNA: TGTGCCAGCAGCGTAGTGGGAATAGGAGGCGAGCAGTACTTC. It translates to CASSVVGIGGEQYF.

In this sample, this clone turned up once. The rearrangement uses TRBV7-9 and TRBJ1-4; 7 bases fit TRBD1. CDR3 length: 15 residues. CDR1 SEHNR and CDR2 FQNEAQ come from the germline V gene (reference sequence). The V segment lost 2 bases and the J segment 8 bases; nucleotides outside the gene matches: 8. CDR3 in DNA: TGTGCCAGCAGCTTATCCCTCAGGGGGGCAGAAAAACTGTTTTTT. Its protein is CASSLSLRGAEKLFF.